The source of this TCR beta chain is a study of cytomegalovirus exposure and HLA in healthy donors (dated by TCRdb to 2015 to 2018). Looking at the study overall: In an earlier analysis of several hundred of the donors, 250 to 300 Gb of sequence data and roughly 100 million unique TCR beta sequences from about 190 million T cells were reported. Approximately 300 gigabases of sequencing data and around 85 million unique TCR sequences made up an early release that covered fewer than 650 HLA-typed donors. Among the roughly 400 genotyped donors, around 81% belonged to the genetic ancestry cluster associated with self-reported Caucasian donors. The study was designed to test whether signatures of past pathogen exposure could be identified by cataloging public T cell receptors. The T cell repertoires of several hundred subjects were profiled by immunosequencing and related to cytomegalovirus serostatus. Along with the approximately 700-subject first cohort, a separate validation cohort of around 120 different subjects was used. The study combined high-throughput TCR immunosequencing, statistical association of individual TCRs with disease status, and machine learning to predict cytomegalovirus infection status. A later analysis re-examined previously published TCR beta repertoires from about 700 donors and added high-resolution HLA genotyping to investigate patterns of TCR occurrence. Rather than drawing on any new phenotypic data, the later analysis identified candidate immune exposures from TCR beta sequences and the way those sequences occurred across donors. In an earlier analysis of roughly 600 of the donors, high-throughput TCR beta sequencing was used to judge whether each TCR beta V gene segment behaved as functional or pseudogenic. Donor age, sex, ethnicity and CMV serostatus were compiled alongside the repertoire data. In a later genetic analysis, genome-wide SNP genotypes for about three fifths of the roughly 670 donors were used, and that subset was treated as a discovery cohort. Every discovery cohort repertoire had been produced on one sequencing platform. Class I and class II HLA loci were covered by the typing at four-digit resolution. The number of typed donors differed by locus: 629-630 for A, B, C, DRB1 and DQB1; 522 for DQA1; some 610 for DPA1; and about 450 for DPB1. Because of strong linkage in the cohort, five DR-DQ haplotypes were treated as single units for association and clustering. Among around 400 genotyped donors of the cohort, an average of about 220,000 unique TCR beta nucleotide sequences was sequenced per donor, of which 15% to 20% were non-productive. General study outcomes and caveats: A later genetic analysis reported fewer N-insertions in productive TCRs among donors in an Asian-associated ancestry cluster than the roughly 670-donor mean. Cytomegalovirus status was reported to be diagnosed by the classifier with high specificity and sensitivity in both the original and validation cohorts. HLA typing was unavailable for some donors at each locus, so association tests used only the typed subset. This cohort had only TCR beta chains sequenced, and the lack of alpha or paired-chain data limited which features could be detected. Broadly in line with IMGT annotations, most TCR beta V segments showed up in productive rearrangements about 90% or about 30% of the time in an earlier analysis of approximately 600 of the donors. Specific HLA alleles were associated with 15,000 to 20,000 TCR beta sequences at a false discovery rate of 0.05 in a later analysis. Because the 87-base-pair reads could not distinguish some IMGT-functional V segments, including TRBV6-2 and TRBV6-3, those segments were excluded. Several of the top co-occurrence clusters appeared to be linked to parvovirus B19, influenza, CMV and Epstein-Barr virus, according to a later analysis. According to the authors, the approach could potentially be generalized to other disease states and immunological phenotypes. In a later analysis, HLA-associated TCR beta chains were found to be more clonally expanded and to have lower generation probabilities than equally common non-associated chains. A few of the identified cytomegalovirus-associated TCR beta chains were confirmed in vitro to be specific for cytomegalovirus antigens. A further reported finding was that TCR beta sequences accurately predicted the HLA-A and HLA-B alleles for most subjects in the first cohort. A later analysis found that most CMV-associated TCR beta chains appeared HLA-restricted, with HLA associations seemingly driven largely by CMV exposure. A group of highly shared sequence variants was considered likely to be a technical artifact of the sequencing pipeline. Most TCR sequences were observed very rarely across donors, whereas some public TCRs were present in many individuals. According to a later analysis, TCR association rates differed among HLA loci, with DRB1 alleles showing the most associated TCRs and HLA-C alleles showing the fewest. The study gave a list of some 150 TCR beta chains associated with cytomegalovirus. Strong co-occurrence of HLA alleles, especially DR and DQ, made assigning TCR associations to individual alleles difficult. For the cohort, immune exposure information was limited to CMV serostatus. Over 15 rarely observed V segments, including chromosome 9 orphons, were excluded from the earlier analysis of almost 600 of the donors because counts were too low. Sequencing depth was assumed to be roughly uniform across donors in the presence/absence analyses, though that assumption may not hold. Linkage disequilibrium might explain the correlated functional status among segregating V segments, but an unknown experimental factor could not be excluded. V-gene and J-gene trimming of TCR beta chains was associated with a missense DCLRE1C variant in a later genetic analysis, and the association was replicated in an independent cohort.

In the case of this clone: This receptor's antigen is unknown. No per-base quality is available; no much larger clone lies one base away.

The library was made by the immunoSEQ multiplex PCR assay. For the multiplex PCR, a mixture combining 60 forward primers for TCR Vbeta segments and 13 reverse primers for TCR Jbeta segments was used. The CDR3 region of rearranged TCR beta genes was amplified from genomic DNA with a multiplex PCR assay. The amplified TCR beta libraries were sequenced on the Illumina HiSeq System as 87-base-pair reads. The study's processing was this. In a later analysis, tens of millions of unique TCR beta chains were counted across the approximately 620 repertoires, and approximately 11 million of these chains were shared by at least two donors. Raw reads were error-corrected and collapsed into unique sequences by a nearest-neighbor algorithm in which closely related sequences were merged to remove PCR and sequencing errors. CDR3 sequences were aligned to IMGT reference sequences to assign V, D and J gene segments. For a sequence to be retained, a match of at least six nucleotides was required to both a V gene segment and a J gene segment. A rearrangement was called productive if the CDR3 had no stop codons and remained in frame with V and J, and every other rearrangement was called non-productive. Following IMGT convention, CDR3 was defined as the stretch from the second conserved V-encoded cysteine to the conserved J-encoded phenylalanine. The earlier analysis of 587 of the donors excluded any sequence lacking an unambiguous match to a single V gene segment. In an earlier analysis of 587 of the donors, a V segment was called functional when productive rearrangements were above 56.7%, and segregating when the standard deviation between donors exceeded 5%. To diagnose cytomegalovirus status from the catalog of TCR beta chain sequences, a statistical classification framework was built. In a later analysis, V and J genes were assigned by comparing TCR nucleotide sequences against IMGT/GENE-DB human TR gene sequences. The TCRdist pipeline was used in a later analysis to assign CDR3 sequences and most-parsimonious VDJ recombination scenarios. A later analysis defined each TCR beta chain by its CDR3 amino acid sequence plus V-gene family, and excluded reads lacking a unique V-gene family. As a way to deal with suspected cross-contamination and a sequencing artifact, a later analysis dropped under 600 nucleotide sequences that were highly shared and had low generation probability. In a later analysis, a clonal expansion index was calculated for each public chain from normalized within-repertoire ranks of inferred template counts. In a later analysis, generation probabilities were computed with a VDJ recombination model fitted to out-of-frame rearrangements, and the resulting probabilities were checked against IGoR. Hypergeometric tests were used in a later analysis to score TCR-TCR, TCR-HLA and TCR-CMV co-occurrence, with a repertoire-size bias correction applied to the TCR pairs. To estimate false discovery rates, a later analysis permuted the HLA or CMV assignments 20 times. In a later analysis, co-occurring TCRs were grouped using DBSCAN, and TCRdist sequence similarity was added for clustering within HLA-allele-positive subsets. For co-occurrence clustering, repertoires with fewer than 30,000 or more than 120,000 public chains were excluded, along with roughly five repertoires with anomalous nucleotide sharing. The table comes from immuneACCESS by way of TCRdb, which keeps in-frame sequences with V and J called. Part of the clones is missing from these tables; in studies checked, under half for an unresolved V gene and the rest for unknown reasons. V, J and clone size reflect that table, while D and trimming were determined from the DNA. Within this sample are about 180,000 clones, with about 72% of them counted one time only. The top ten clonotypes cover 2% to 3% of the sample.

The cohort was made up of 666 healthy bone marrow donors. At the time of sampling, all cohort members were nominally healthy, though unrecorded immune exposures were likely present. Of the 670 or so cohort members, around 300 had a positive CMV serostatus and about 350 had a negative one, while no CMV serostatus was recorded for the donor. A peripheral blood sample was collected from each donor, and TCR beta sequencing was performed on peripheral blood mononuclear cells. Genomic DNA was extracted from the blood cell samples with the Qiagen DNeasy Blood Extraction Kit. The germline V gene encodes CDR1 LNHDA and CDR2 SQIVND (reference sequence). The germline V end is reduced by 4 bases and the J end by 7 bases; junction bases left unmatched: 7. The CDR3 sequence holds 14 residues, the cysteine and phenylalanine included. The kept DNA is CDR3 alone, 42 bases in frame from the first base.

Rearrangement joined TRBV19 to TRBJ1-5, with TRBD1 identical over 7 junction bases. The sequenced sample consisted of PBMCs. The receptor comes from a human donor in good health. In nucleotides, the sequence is TGTGCCAGTAGTAGGGACAGAAGGAGCCAGCCCCAGCATTTT. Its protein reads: CASSRDRRSQPQHF.